The source of this T cell receptor beta chain is a study of blood T cells in healthy people across ages. Study-wide findings and caveats: Both higher diversity and more naive CD4+ cells marked long-lived donors when set against aged donors. TCR beta diversity per million T cells fell roughly linearly with age. Naive T cell percentage by flow cytometry tracked strongly with beta diversity.

PCR was performed a second time for roughly 7 to 12 cycles using a sample-barcoded 5' primer and a J-beta primer mix. A template-switch adaptor that had 12 random nucleotides put a tag on each cDNA molecule. TCRdb independently ran MiXCR on the 5' RACE reads; one entry per CDR3 protein. The table has some 1.5 million distinct CDR3 sequences, roughly 27% seen once. This clonotype has a count of ten or more. The antigen remains undetermined. The junction differs from germline at one of its ends, possibly a read error. The CDR3 sequence is 14 residues long. Germline loops: CDR1 SQVTM, CDR2 ANQGSEA. Input material: blood. The origin of this receptor is a woman under 40 in good health. The chain couples TRBV29-1 to TRBJ2-7, with a tentative D call TRBD1 (5 bases). CDR3 bases: TGCAGCGTTCTTGAACAGTGGACATCCTCCGAGCAGTACTTC. It codes for CSVLEQWTSSEQYF.